A single sample is the source of the 10 T cell receptor beta chains below, sequenced in a study of T-cell memory formation after mild COVID-19. TCRdb called the 5' RACE reads again in MiXCR, with one record for every CDR3 protein. Of about 170,000 distinct CDR3 sequences listed, roughly 13% are singletons. The specimen sequenced was PBMCs or a T cell subset sorted from them (not recorded which). These receptors came from a man aged 18 to 30 who had mild COVID-19 (a few samples of this study predate the infection). Cell type and time point are not known.

The chain is built from TRBV5-6 and TRBJ2-3; tentative D call: TRBD1 (6 bases). The CDR3 runs to 13 residues. Deletions cut 10 bases from V and 6 bases from J, with 18 bases between. Germline-derived CDR1 and CDR2 are SGHDT and YYEEEE. The CDR3 coding sequence is TGTGCCTGGGGCGCAGGGGCGAGGGATACGCAGTATTTT. It yields the protein CAWGAGARDTQYF.

There are a few counts of this clonotype. V is TRBV20-1 and J is TRBJ1-1; D ambiguous. V was pared by 3 bases and J by 1 base, with 6 bases between. Germline-derived CDR1 and CDR2 are DFQATT and SNEGSKA (reference sequence). The CDR3 extends over 12 amino acids. CDR3 in amino acids: CSASHQNTEAFF. CDR3 bases: TGCAGTGCTAGCCACCAGAACACTGAAGCTTTCTTT.

This clonotype was picked up a small number of times. V is TRBV7-8 and J is TRBJ2-1, with 7 bases fitting TRBD1. V lost 5 bases, J lost 2 bases, and 0 bases stayed unmatched. Germline V gene sequence: CDR1 SGHVS, CDR2 FQNEAQ. This CDR3 region has 13 residues. This CDR3 reads CASSGTAYNEQFF. In DNA, the CDR3 is TGTGCCAGCAGCGGGACAGCCTACAATGAGCAGTTCTTC. Combining the CDR3 with reference TRBV7-8 and TRBJ2-1 gives the whole variable domain GAGVSQSPRYKVAKRGQDVALRCDPISGHVSLFWYQQALGQGPEFLTYFQNEAQLDKSGLPSDRFFAERPEGSVSTLKIQRTQQEDSAVYLCASSGTAYNEQFFGPGTRLTVL.

This clonotype was seen only a few times. This chain links TRBV6-2 or TRBV6-3 with TRBJ2-7, with a possible D match to TRBD2 (6 bases). Germline CDR1 is MNHEY and CDR2 is SVGEGT. V was clipped by 6 bases and J by 3 bases, with 12 bases between them. The CDR3 consists of 13 residues. Here the CDR3 reads CASSLLGGYEQYV. For the CDR3, the DNA is TGTGCCAGCAGCCTCCTCGGGGGCTACGAGCAGTACGTC.

This clonotype was seen only a few times. The chain combines TRBV20-1 with TRBJ2-4; D gene ambiguous. Germline CDR1 DFQATT, CDR2 SNEGSKA (reference sequence). Trimming pared 5 bases from V and 0 bases from J, leaving 17 bases between. This CDR3 has 16 amino acids. The CDR3 coding sequence is TGCAGTGCTCCAGCCGGGCAGGCGGTAGCCAAAAACATTCAGTACTTC. As protein: CSAPAGQAVAKNIQYF.

The rearrangement joins TRBV10-3 to TRBJ2-5; D not resolved. In germline, CDR1 is ENHRY, CDR2 SYGVKD. The CDR3 is 12 residues long. V shed 4 bases and J shed 0 bases, with 3 bases lying between them. The CDR3 protein is CAISGDQETQYF. In nucleotides, the CDR3 is TGTGCCATCAGTGGAGACCAAGAGACCCAGTACTTC.

This chain links TRBV7-9 with TRBJ2-5; 8 bases agree with TRBD1. With 3 bases clipped from V and 4 bases from J, the junction kept 4 bases outside the gene matches. CDR3 size: 14 residues. Germline lookup yields CDR1 SEHNR and CDR2 FQNEAQ (reference sequence). The CDR3 nucleotides are TGTGCCAGCAGCTTGGGACAGGCAGTAGAGACCCAGTACTTC. This sequence encodes CASSLGQAVETQYF.

This chain joins TRBV28 and TRBJ1-2; maybe TRBD1 (5 bases). CDR1 is MDHEN, CDR2 SYDVKM, per germline. V lost 6 bases, J lost 6 bases, and 14 bases lay in between. This CDR3 region has 13 residues. This chain's CDR3 is CASSPGGYDGYTF. CDR3 DNA sequence: TGTGCCAGCAGCCCCGGGGGTTATGATGGCTACACCTTC.

The chain recombines TRBV7-2 with TRBJ1-1; D may be TRBD1 (5 bases). Germline-derived CDR1 and CDR2 are SGHTA and FQGNSA. Trimming removed 1 base at V and 8 bases at J, with 11 bases between. This CDR3 contains 13 residues. The CDR3 loop is CASSLEGTGEAFF. CDR3 bases: TGTGCCAGCAGCTTAGAAGGGACGGGGGAAGCTTTCTTT.

This rearrangement joins TRBV7-3 to TRBJ1-5, with 7 bases lining up with TRBD1. In germline, CDR1 is SGHTA, CDR2 FQGTGA. Trimming took 1 base from V and 7 from J; bases not matched to a gene: 7. There are 15 residues in the CDR3. CDR3 DNA: TGTGCCAGCAGCTTAAAGGGGGCGGGGGAGCAGCCCCAGCATTTT. It codes for CASSLKGAGEQPQHF.